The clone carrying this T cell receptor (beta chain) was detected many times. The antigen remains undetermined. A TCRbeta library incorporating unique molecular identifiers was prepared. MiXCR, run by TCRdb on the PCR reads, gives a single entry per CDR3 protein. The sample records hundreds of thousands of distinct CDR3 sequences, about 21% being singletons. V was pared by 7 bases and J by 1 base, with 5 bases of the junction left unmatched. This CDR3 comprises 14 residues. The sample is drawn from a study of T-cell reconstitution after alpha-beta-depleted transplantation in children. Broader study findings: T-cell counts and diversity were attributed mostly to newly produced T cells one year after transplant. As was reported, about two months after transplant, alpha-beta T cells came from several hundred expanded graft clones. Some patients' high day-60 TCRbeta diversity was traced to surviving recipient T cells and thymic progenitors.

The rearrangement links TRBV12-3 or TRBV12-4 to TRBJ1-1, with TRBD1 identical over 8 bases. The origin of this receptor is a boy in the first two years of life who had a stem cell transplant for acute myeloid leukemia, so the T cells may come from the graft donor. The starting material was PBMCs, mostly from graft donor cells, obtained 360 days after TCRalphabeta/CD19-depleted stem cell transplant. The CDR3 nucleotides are TGTGCCAGCACTCCGGACAGGGCGAACACTGAAGCTTTCTTT. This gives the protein CASTPDRANTEAFF.